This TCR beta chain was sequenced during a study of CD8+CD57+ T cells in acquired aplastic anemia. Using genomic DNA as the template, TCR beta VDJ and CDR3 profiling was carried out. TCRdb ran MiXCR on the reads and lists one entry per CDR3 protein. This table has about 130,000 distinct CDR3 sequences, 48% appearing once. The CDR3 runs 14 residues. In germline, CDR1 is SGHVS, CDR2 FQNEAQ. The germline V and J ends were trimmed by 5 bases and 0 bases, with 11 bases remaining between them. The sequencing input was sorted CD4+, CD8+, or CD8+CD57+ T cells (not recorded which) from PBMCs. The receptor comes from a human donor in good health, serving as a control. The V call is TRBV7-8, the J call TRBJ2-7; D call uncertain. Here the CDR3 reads CASSVGVNSYEQYF. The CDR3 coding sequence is TGTGCCAGCAGCGTCGGAGTGAACTCCTACGAGCAGTACTTC.